This TCR beta chain was identified during a study of T-cell reconstitution after alpha-beta-depleted transplantation in children. For TCRbeta, the library was prepared with unique molecular identifiers. MiXCR, applied by TCRdb to the PCR reads, yields one record per CDR3 protein. The sample lists roughly 610,000 distinct CDR3 sequences; approximately 10% were seen once. This clonotype showed up many times. The specimen comprised PBMCs from the stem cell graft donor, sampled from the stem cell graft. The sequence derives from a human donor who donated a stem cell graft to a child with acute myeloid leukemia.

The chain's CDR3 is CASSSTASGIQYF. The CDR3 nucleotides read TGTGCCAGCAGTTCGACTGCTTCAGGGATTCAGTACTTC. The rearrangement uses TRBV12-3 or TRBV12-4 and TRBJ2-4; TRBD1 is a possible D gene (5 bases). V dropped 4 bases and J dropped 10 bases, with 14 bases sitting between them. The CDR3 covers 13 residues.